This T cell receptor (beta chain) was profiled in a study of T cell repertoires in ileal Crohn's disease. Study information: Thiopurines (around eleven) or anti-TNF agents (roughly 17) were given postoperatively to about half. Findings and limits, study-wide: Clonal expansions were more frequent in active smokers than non-smokers at surgery. Mucosal expansions were suggested to be mainly CD8 T cells.

Of note for this clone: Antigen unknown.

Looked up from germline, CDR1 is SGHTA and CDR2 is FQGNSA. This CDR3 has 15 amino acids. J gave up 4 bases and V 5 bases, and 8 bases lay outside the gene matches. Included were adult ileal or ileocolonic Crohn's patients indicated for ileocolonic resection. Sequencing was performed with immunoSEQ multiplex PCR; in TCRdb, only in-frame clones are kept and a portion is missing. The sample lists roughly 15,000 clones; 70% to 90% were seen once. The sample was ileal tissue. The chain carries TRBV7-2 and TRBJ2-1, with 7 nucleotides matching TRBD2. The receptor was derived from an adult with Crohn's disease. The CDR3, as DNA: TGTGCCAGCAGCCGTGCTAGCGGTGCTTACAATGAGCAGTTCTTC. Encoded protein: CASSRASGAYNEQFF. Complete variable domain (other parts from reference TRBV7-2 and TRBJ2-1): GAGVSQSPSNKVTEKGKDVELRCDPISGHTALYWYRQSLGQGLEFLIYFQGNSAPDKSGLPSDRFSAERTGGSVSTLTIQRTQQEDSAVYLCASSRASGAYNEQFFGPGTRLTVL.